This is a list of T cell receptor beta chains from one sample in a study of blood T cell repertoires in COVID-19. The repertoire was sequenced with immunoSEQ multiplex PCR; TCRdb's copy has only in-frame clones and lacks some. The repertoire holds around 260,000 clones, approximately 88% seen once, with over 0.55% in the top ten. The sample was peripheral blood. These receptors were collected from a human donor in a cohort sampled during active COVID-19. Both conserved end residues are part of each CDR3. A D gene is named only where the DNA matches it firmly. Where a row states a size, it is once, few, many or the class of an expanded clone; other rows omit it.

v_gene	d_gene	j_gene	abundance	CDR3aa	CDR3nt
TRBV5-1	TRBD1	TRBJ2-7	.	CASSPGQGGDEQYF	TGCGCCAGCAGCCCTGGACAGGGCGGCGACGAGCAGTACTTC
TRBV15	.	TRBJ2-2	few	CATSQARLYTGELFF	TGTGCCACCAGCCAAGCGCGTCTTTACACCGGGGAGCTGTTTTTT
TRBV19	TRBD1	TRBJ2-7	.	CASRARLGGATDEQYF	TGTGCCAGCCGGGCCCGCTTAGGGGGCGCGACGGATGAGCAGTACTTC
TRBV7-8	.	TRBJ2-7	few	CASSPQPGF	TGTGCCAGCAGCCCCCAGCCCGGGTTC
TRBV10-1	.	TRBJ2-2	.	CASSETIRGGTGELFF	TGCGCCAGCAGTGAGACTATTCGTGGCGGCACCGGGGAGCTGTTTTTT
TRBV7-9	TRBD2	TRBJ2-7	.	CASRTSGDLYEQYF	TGTGCCAGCAGGACTAGCGGGGATTTATACGAGCAGTACTTC
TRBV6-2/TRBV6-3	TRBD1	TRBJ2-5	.	CASSYETGTETQYF	TGTGCCAGCAGTTACGAGACAGGGACAGAGACCCAGTACTTC
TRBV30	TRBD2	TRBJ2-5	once	CAWADPGLGGQETQYF	TGTGCCTGGGCTGACCCGGGACTAGGAGGGCAAGAGACCCAGTACTTC
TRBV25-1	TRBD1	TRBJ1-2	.	CASSAQGVYGYTF	TGTGCCAGCAGTGCCCAGGGGGTCTATGGCTACACCTTT
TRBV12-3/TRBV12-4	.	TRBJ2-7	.	CASSMTVYEQYF	TGTGCCAGCAGTATGACAGTCTACGAGCAGTACTTC
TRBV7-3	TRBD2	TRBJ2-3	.	CASSAGGRAGTDTQYF	TGTGCCAGCAGCGCCGGTGGGAGGGCAGGCACAGATACGCAGTATTTT
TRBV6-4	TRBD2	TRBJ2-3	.	CASIRTSGPTDTQYF	TGTGCCAGCATTAGAACTAGCGGACCCACAGATACGCAGTATTTT
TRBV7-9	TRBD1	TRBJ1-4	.	CASSSAGTGLEKLFF	TGTGCCAGCAGCTCCGCCGGGACAGGGCTTGAAAAACTGTTTTTT
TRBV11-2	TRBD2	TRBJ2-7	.	CATLKLGLAVNEQYF	TGTGCCACCCTAAAACTAGGACTAGCGGTTAACGAGCAGTACTTC
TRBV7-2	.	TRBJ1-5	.	CASSLGTGTFNQPQHF	TGTGCCAGCAGCTTAGGAACCGGGACTTTCAATCAGCCCCAGCATTTT
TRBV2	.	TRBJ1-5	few	CASGGTKQPQHF	TGTGCCAGCGGGGGGACCAAGCAGCCCCAGCATTTT
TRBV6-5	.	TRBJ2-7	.	CASSYSPLEQYF	TGTGCCAGCAGTTACTCCCCCCTCGAGCAGTACTTC
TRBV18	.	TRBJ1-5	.	CASSPNGDNQPQHF	TGTGCCAGCTCACCAAACGGGGACAATCAGCCCCAGCATTTT
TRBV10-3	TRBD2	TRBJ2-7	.	CAISASGSNYEQYF	TGTGCCATCAGCGCTAGCGGGAGTAACTACGAGCAGTACTTC
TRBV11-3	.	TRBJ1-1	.	CASSRGGQMNTEAFF	TGTGCCAGCAGCCGTGGCGGACAGATGAACACTGAAGCTTTCTTT
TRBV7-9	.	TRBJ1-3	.	CASSLVGLPGVGNTIYF	TGTGCCAGCAGCTTAGTGGGACTCCCAGGAGTTGGAAACACCATATATTTT
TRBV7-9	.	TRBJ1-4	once	CASSPDWTAYNEKLFF	TGTGCCAGCAGCCCGGATTGGACAGCTTATAATGAAAAACTGTTTTTT
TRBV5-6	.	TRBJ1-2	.	CASSFPSGGGGYTF	TGTGCCAGCAGTTTCCCCTCGGGTGGCGGTGGCTACACCTTC
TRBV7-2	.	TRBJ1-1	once	CASSLHRAPNTEAFF	TGTGCCAGCAGCCTACACAGGGCCCCGAACACTGAAGCTTTCTTT
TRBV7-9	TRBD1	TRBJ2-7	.	CASSLTGYEQYF	TGTGCCAGCAGCTTGACAGGGTACGAGCAGTACTTC
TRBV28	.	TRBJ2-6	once	CASSHGTDYSGANVLTF	TGTGCCAGCAGCCACGGGACTGACTACTCTGGGGCCAACGTCCTGACTTTC
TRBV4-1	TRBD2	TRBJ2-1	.	CASSQEWGGMPYNEQFF	TGCGCCAGCAGCCAAGAGTGGGGGGGGATGCCGTACAATGAGCAGTTCTTC
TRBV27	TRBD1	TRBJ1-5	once	CASRDTGTGNQPQHF	TGTGCCAGCAGGGATACCGGGACAGGGAATCAGCCCCAGCATTTT
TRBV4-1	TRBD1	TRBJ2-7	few	CASSSGQGNEQYF	TGCGCCAGCAGCTCCGGACAGGGGAACGAGCAGTACTTC
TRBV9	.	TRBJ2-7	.	CASSVSGEPTGGQYF	TGTGCCAGCAGCGTAAGTGGCGAACCAACCGGAGGGCAGTACTTC
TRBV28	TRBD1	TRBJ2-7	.	CASSGYRQGSYEQYF	TGTGCCAGCAGTGGGTATCGACAGGGGTCCTACGAGCAGTACTTC
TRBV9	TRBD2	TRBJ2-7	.	CASSVSGGGAVYEQYF	TGTGCCAGCAGCGTAAGTGGCGGGGGGGCGGTTTACGAGCAGTACTTC
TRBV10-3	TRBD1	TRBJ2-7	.	CAISGRPGTGVSYEQYF	TGTGCCATCAGTGGCCGCCCCGGGACAGGGGTTTCCTACGAGCAGTACTTC
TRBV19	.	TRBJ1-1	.	CASRGWGTEAFF	TGTGCCAGCAGGGGATGGGGCACTGAAGCTTTCTTT
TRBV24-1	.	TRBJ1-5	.	CATSQASEPQHF	TGTGCCACCAGTCAGGCCTCGGAGCCCCAGCATTTT
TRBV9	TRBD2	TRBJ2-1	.	CASSDTSGIRNEQFF	TGTGCCAGCAGCGACACTAGCGGGATAAGGAATGAGCAGTTCTTC
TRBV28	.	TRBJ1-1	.	CASRPQGTEAFF	TGTGCCAGCAGACCTCAGGGCACTGAAGCTTTCTTT